The entry that follows covers one TCR beta chain sequence. No antigen is known for it. TCRdb reprocessed the 5' RACE reads via MiXCR and lists one record per CDR3 protein. This sample yields roughly 490,000 distinct CDR3 sequences, of which roughly an eighth are seen a single time; about 0.97% belongs to the top ten. This specimen comes from a study of identical twins. The CDR3 has 14 residues. Between the trimmed V and J ends, which lost 1 base and 4 bases, there was a span of 10 bases. From germline, CDR1 is LGHDT and CDR2 YNNKEL (reference sequence). Study-level findings and limits: When twins shared out-of-frame alpha sequences, those sequences had excess low generation probability. Memory repertoires showed no such pattern, whereas abundant cord blood beta clonotypes carried fewer insertions.

The data also belong to a second study, concerning yellow fever vaccine responses in identical twins.

V and J are TRBV3-1 and TRBJ2-5; D might be TRBD2 (6 bases). The TCR comes from a woman younger than 30 in good health. Sequencing input: CD4+ T cells sorted from blood. CDR3 sequence reads: CASSQGGVVETQYF. CDR3 coding DNA: TGTGCCAGCAGCCAAGGGGGGGTCGTAGAGACCCAGTACTTC.